This record concerns one TCR beta chain sequence. The target antigen is unknown. This entry comes from a study of identical twins. Study-level findings and limits: Insertions ran lower in abundant cord blood beta clonotypes, though not in memory repertoires. Zero-insertion analyses might be partly confounded by invariant T cells like MAIT and iNKT. There was an excess of low generation probability in the out-of-frame alpha sequences that twins shared.

Using its own MiXCR run on the 5' RACE reads, TCRdb lists one record per CDR3 protein. The sample has some 500,000 distinct CDR3 sequences; around a tenth are singletons. Germline V gene lookup returns CDR1 SGHTA and CDR2 FQGNSA. V lost 4 bases to trimming and J lost 1 base; unmatched junction nucleotides: 4. CDR3 length: 15 residues. The same specimen was also included in a second study, on yellow fever vaccine responses in identical twins.

The chain is built from TRBV7-2 and TRBJ2-3; 8 positions match TRBD1. The source material was PBMCs. This TCR came from a woman aged 18-29 years in good health. CDR3: CASSSDRVGTDTQYF. CDR3 nucleotides: TGTGCCAGCAGCTCGGACAGGGTGGGCACAGATACGCAGTATTTT.